The 31 T cell receptor beta chains below come from one sample, sequenced in a study of PD-L1 blockade in urothelial cancer. Sequenced by immunoSEQ multiplex PCR; TCRdb stores in-frame clones only, minus some. Of approximately 38,000 clones listed, around 89% are singletons. The sample was PBMCs, taken around atezolizumab (anti-PD-L1) treatment. These receptors originate from a man aged 60 to 69 with urothelial cancer.

This rearrangement joins TRBV27 to TRBJ1-1, with D possibly TRBD1 on 6 matching bases. From germline, CDR1 is MNHEY and CDR2 SMNVEV (reference sequence). V was shortened by 1 base and J by 1 base, with 13 bases between the two germline ends. The CDR3 length is 16 residues. The CDR3 sequence is CASSLYEPQGNTEAFF. For the CDR3, the DNA is TGTGCCAGCAGTTTATATGAACCACAGGGGAACACTGAAGCTTTCTTT.

The chain combines TRBV5-1 with TRBJ2-1, with 9 nucleotides matching TRBD1. Trimming took 4 bases from V and 2 from J; bases not matched to a gene: 10. Germline CDR1 and CDR2: SGHRS and YFSETQ. The CDR3 is 17 residues long. The CDR3 DNA follows: TGCGCCAGCAGCCTGTCCCCCGGGACAGGGACCTACAATGAGCAGTTCTTC. Protein product: CASSLSPGTGTYNEQFF.

The CDR3 DNA sequence: TGTGCCAGCAGTTACCGAGCCGGGACAGGGACCTACGAGCAGTACTTC. Protein sequence: CASSYRAGTGTYEQYF. The chain has TRBV6-5 and TRBJ2-7; 9 bases are shared with TRBD1. Germline CDR1 is MNHEY and CDR2 is SVGAGI. The CDR3 has 16 amino acids. V dropped 2 bases and J dropped 2; count of bases not matched to a gene: 7.

The chain is built from TRBV5-5 and TRBJ1-5, with D perhaps matching TRBD1 (6 bases). The CDR3 is made up of 15 amino acids. Germline lookup yields CDR1 SGHKS and CDR2 YYEKEE (reference sequence). Trimming removed 1 base from V and 7 bases from J, with 15 bases in between. For the CDR3, the DNA is TGTGCCAGCAGCTTGCAGGGGACAAGTGGGCAGCCCCAGCATTTT. Translating it yields CASSLQGTSGQPQHF.

This rearrangement joins TRBV7-3 to TRBJ2-7, with 7 nucleotides matching TRBD1. V dropped 5 bases and J dropped 6; count of bases not matched to a gene: 10. The CDR3 has 14 residues. Germline lookup yields CDR1 SGHTA and CDR2 FQGTGA. The CDR3 DNA follows: TGTGCCAGCAGCGCACAGGGGCCTCCTGCCGAGCAGTACTTC. Residues: CASSAQGPPAEQYF.

This chain links TRBV7-2 with TRBJ2-3; 8 bases map to TRBD1. This CDR3 region has 16 residues. The germline V gene has CDR1 SGHTA and CDR2 FQGNSA. V lost 1 base and J lost 1; bases outside the gene matches: 4. CDR3 loop: CASSLDGRGRTDTQYF. The CDR3 DNA is TGTGCCAGCAGCTTAGATGGCAGGGGGCGCACAGATACGCAGTATTTT.

The CDR3 sequence: CASSRGLAGGIEQFF. The DNA of the CDR3 is TGTGCCAGCAGTCGTGGACTAGCGGGAGGTATTGAGCAGTTCTTC. J is TRBJ2-1 and V is TRBV2; TRBD2 agrees at 14 bases. The ends lost 5 bases at V and 9 bases at J; junction bases unmatched: 6. The CDR3 consists of 15 residues. The germline gives CDR1 SNHLY, CDR2 FYNNEI.

This clone has only one observation. The gene calls are TRBV7-2 and TRBJ1-1; no definite D call. V lost 1 base to trimming and J lost 3 bases, with 18 bases between them. Germline V gives CDR1 SGHTA, CDR2 FQGNSA. There are 17 residues in the CDR3. Written as DNA, the CDR3 is TGTGCCAGCAGCTTAGGAGGTTGGGTCAAAAAGGACACTGAAGCTTTCTTT. Protein sequence: CASSLGGWVKKDTEAFF.

The chain couples TRBV11-3 to TRBJ2-1, with a weak D call TRBD2 (6 bases). Germline-derived CDR1 and CDR2 are SGHNT and YENEEA. The CDR3 spans 14 residues. The V gene lost 5 bases and the J gene lost 10 bases, with 18 bases spanning the gap. CDR3: CASSQRAGIIEQFF. CDR3 bases: TGTGCCAGCAGCCAAAGGGCGGGAATTATAGAGCAGTTCTTC.

V and J are TRBV6-1 and TRBJ2-2, with D unclear. Germline loops: CDR1 MNHNS, CDR2 SASEGT. V was clipped by 0 bases and J by 0 bases, with 8 bases between them. The CDR3 spans 16 residues. The CDR3 DNA is TGTGCCAGCAGTGAAGCGTCGAGCACGAACACCGGGGAGCTGTTTTTT. Encoded protein: CASSEASSTNTGELFF.

V usage is TRBV11-3 and J usage is TRBJ2-2, with 9 positions matching TRBD2. Germline V lookup: CDR1 SGHNT, CDR2 YENEEA. CDR3 size: 16 residues. The trim removed 1 base at V and 1 base at J, leaving 1 base unmatched. CDR3 protein: CASSLVLAGNTGELFF. The CDR3 DNA reads TGTGCCAGCAGCTTAGTACTAGCGGGGAACACCGGGGAGCTGTTTTTT.

This chain connects TRBV5-1 to TRBJ1-1; D gene ambiguous. The CDR3 has 14 residues. With 3 bases removed from V and 3 bases from J, the gap between germline ends came to 12 bases. The germline V gene has CDR1 SGHRS and CDR2 YFSETQ. The CDR3 nucleotides are TGCGCCAGCAGCTCGGTCCCGAGAGACACTGAAGCTTTCTTT. Protein: CASSSVPRDTEAFF.

This clone came up once. The chain has TRBV9 and TRBJ2-2; D ambiguous. This CDR3 spans 14 amino acids. V was pared by 4 bases and J by 5 bases, with 12 bases between. CDR1 is SGDLS, CDR2 YYNGEE, per germline. The CDR3 DNA sequence: TGTGCCAGCAGCCCATCAACATCGACCGGGGAGCTGTTTTTT. Protein sequence: CASSPSTSTGELFF.

J is TRBJ2-7 and V is TRBV2; D remains unclear. Germline V CDR1 and CDR2: SNHLY, FYNNEI. The CDR3 is 12 residues long. V was trimmed by 6 bases and J by 0 bases, leaving 6 bases between them. The CDR3 protein is CASRRDSYEQYF. In DNA, the CDR3 is TGTGCCAGCAGACGAGACTCCTACGAGCAGTACTTC. Drawing the rest from reference TRBV2 and TRBJ2-7, the complete variable domain is EPEVTQTPSHQVTQMGQEVILRCVPISNHLYFYWYRQILGQKVEFLVSFYNNEISEKSEIFDDQFSVERPDGSNFTLKIRSTKLEDSAMYFCASRRDSYEQYFGPGTRLTVT.

The chain links TRBV19 to TRBJ2-5; 10 bases align to TRBD2. The CDR3 extends over 14 amino acids. Germline CDR1 and CDR2: LNHDA and SQIVND (reference sequence). Losses at the gene ends were 6 bases for V and 5 bases for J; bases not matched to a gene: 6. CDR3 loop: CASRPAGGRETQYF. The CDR3 DNA is TGTGCCAGTAGACCAGCGGGGGGGCGTGAGACCCAGTACTTC. The whole variable domain, remainder taken from reference TRBV19 and TRBJ2-5, is DGGITQSPKYLFRKEGQNVTLSCEQNLNHDAMYWYRQDPGQGLRLIYYSQIVNDFQKGDIAEGYSVSREKKESFPLTVTSAQKNPTAFYLCASRPAGGRETQYFGPGTRLLVL.

The chain links TRBV15 to TRBJ2-7, with a tentative D call TRBD2 (7 bases). Trimming left V 0 bases short and J 5 bases short, with 17 bases between. Germline V lookup: CDR1 LNHNV, CDR2 YYDKDF (reference sequence). This CDR3 is built from 16 residues. CDR3 nucleotides: TGTGCCACCAGCAGAGATCGGGGGGCTAGCGATAACGAGCAGTACTTC. Its translation: CATSRDRGASDNEQYF. The full variable domain, its missing parts supplied by reference TRBV15 and TRBJ2-7, is DAMVIQNPRYQVTQFGKPVTLSCSQTLNHNVMYWYQQKSSQAPKLLFHYYDKDFNNEADTPDNFQSRRPNTSFCFLDIRSPGLGDTAMYLCATSRDRGASDNEQYFGPGTRLTVT.

This chain joins TRBV19 and TRBJ2-1, with D possibly TRBD1 on 7 matching bases. The germline V gene has CDR1 LNHDA and CDR2 SQIVND (reference sequence). Between the trimmed V and J ends, which lost 8 bases and 6 bases, there was a span of 20 bases. This CDR3 is built from 15 residues. CDR3 sequence (DNA): TGTGCCAGTCAACTCGGGAGACAGGGTGTCAATGAGCAGTTCTTC. Translated, it gives CASQLGRQGVNEQFF.

This clone came up once. At one boundary the junction diverges from the germline segment, which might be a read error. The V and J genes are TRBV10-3 and TRBJ2-7; 7 nucleotides align to TRBD2. The germline V gene has CDR1 ENHRY and CDR2 SYGVKD. The CDR3 covers 14 residues. As DNA, the CDR3 is TGTGCCATAAGTGCGGCTAGCGGCGGCTACGAGCAGTACTTC. Its translation is CAISAASGGYEQYF.

The V gene is TRBV19, the J gene TRBJ2-1, with TRBD1 as a possible D gene (5 bases). The CDR3 loop spans 15 amino acids. In germline, CDR1 is LNHDA, CDR2 SQIVND (reference sequence). Trimming pared 5 bases from V and 1 base from J, leaving 12 bases between. CDR3 coding DNA: TGTGCCAGTAGTCTCGACAGACAGTCCTACAATGAGCAGTTCTTC. This translates into CASSLDRQSYNEQFF.

V gene TRBV25-1 combines with J gene TRBJ1-6; tentatively, D is TRBD1 (6 bases). This CDR3 comprises 16 residues. The germline gives CDR1 MGHDK, CDR2 SYGVNS. Trimming took 3 bases from V and 0 from J, leaving 9 bases between them. The CDR3 spells CASSDQQGSYNSPLHF. CDR3 bases: TGTGCCAGCAGTGATCAACAGGGCTCCTATAATTCACCCCTCCACTTT.

The chain employs TRBV11-2 and TRBJ2-5; a weak D match, TRBD1 (6 bases). Trimming shortened V by 3 bases and J by 5 bases, and 13 bases separated the two germline ends. The germline V gene encodes CDR1 SGHAT and CDR2 FQNNGV. This CDR3 is built from 14 residues. CDR3 residues: CASSFGVGGETQYF. The CDR3 nucleotides are TGTGCCAGCAGCTTTGGAGTAGGGGGTGAGACCCAGTACTTC. Full variable domain (outside the CDR3, taken from reference TRBV11-2 and TRBJ2-5): EAGVAQSPRYKIIEKRQSVAFWCNPISGHATLYWYQQILGQGPKLLIQFQNNGVVDDSQLPKDRFSAERLKGVDSTLKIQPAKLEDSAVYLCASSFGVGGETQYFGPGTRLLVL.

CDR3 protein: CASSPRPSGVDEQFF. The CDR3 DNA is TGTGCCAGCAGCCCCCGGCCTAGCGGGGTGGATGAGCAGTTCTTC. The chain combines TRBV4-2 with TRBJ2-1; 9 bases match TRBD2. V shed 4 bases, J shed 8 bases, and the junction held 9 bases outside the gene matches. CDR1 LGHNA and CDR2 YNFKEQ come from the germline V gene. This CDR3 is 15 amino acids long.

J is TRBJ1-3 and V is TRBV9, with unresolved D. The CDR3 contains 15 residues. Trimming cost V 1 base and J 2 bases, with 10 bases left between them. CDR1 is SGDLS, CDR2 YYNGEE, per germline. CDR3 sequence (DNA): TGTGCCAGCAGCGTATCCGGTATCCCTGGAAACACCATATATTTT. Protein sequence: CASSVSGIPGNTIYF.

CDR3 sequence (DNA): TGTGCCAGCAGCCAAGGGGAGGACGAGCAGTACTTC. Its translation: CASSQGEDEQYF. J is TRBJ2-7 and V is TRBV4-2; D perhaps matches TRBD2 (6 bases). V lost 1 base to trimming and J lost 5 bases, with 6 bases between them. The CDR3 has 12 residues. Germline values: CDR1 LGHNA, CDR2 YNFKEQ.

The chain uses TRBV6-1 and TRBJ1-2; D might be TRBD1 (6 bases). Trimming removed 4 bases at V and 8 bases at J, with 17 bases between. CDR1 and CDR2 from the germline V gene are MNHNS and SASEGT. CDR3 size: 14 residues. The CDR3 nucleotides are TGTGCCAGCAGTGGACGGTGGACAGTGGAAGGCTACACCTTC. Encoded protein: CASSGRWTVEGYTF.

This rearrangement joins TRBV19 to TRBJ1-3, with D tentatively TRBD1 (5 bases). From germline, CDR1 is LNHDA and CDR2 SQIVND (reference sequence). The CDR3 spans 13 residues. V lost 6 bases and J lost 4, with 10 bases in between. CDR3 nucleotide sequence: TGTGCCAGTAGACGGGACTCCGGAAACACCATATATTTT. Protein product: CASRRDSGNTIYF.

A few counts support this clone. This sequence joins TRBV6-5 and TRBJ1-1; possibly TRBD1 for D (6 bases). The CDR3 consists of 15 residues. The V end lost 0 bases, the J end lost 5 bases, and 13 bases lay between the germline ends. The germline CDR1 and CDR2 sequences are MNHEY and SVGAGI. The CDR3 is CASSYSSGVRTEAFF. In DNA, the CDR3 is TGTGCCAGCAGTTACTCGTCAGGGGTACGGACTGAAGCTTTCTTT.

V usage is TRBV9 and J usage is TRBJ2-7; TRBD1 matches 9 bases. The J segment lost 3 bases and the V segment lost 4 bases, leaving 8 bases of the junction unmatched. Germline values: CDR1 SGDLS, CDR2 YYNGEE. This CDR3 comprises 15 residues. The CDR3 spells CASSLMGTGIYEQYF. Written as DNA, the CDR3 is TGTGCCAGCAGCCTAATGGGGACAGGGATCTACGAGCAGTACTTC.

This clone was seen a handful of times. This chain links TRBV27 with TRBJ2-3; 11 nucleotides match TRBD2. The length of the CDR3 is 16 residues. Germline trimming cut 5 bases from V and 4 bases from J; bases unmatched to any gene: 8. CDR1 and CDR2 (germline): MNHEY, SMNVEV (reference sequence). As DNA, the CDR3 is TGTGCCAGCAGTCCCAGACTAGCGGGACTCGCAGATACGCAGTATTTT. Its protein product is CASSPRLAGLADTQYF.

The gene calls are TRBV29-1 and TRBJ1-2, with D possibly TRBD1 on 6 matching bases. Per the germline V gene, CDR1 is SQVTM and CDR2 is ANQGSEA. V shed 3 bases and J shed 2 bases, with 7 bases lying between them. CDR3 size: 12 residues. The chain's CDR3 is CSVDQGNYGYTF. CDR3 sequence (DNA): TGCAGCGTTGACCAGGGGAACTATGGCTACACCTTC.

The chain joins TRBV7-2 to TRBJ2-7; tentatively, D is TRBD2 (6 bases). V was pared by 5 bases and J by 0 bases, with 14 bases between. CDR3 length: 15 amino acids. The V gene's germline CDR1 is SGHTA and CDR2 FQGNSA. In DNA, the CDR3 is TGTGCCAGCAGCCCGGCACTAGCAATCTCCTACGAGCAGTACTTC. It codes for CASSPALAISYEQYF.